The present T cell receptor beta chain was sequenced within a study of T cell responses to AZD1222 COVID-19 vaccine. The CDR3 runs 16 residues. Per the germline V gene, CDR1 is ENHRY and CDR2 is SYGVKD. V lost 4 bases to trimming and J lost 1 base; unmatched junction nucleotides: 7. Sequencing used immunoSEQ multiplex PCR; TCRdb keeps in-frame clones, though not all of them. The sample has some 110,000 clones; 80% to 90% are singletons. Sequences were derived from peripheral blood, sampled on day 0 of AZD1222 vaccination. The chain uses TRBV10-3 and TRBJ2-3; 8 bases line up with TRBD2. The source is an adult in good health. The CDR3 region has the DNA TGTGCCATCAGTGGGGGAGCAGCGGGGGGCACAGATACGCAGTATTTT. Residues: CAISGGAAGGTDTQYF.